These T cell receptor beta chains were read from a single sample in a study of blood T cell repertoires in COVID-19. Sequenced by immunoSEQ multiplex PCR; TCRdb stores in-frame clones only, minus some. The table shows fewer than 250,000 clones, with 90% occurring only once. Material: PBMCs or T cells enriched from blood (not recorded which). These receptors were collected from a man aged 25 to 40 who had been exposed to COVID-19. The CDR3 runs from the conserved cysteine through the conserved F or W. Each record gives: V gene, D gene, J gene, clone size, CDR3 DNA, CDR3 protein. D genes are given only for firm matches. Clone size appears in some rows only: once, few, many, or a class for an expanded clone.

TRBV11-2	.	TRBJ1-5	once	TGTGCCAGCAGCCTACTCTCCGGGGGGCCCCAGCATTTT	CASSLLSGGPQHF
TRBV2	.	TRBJ1-2	.	TGTGCCAGCAGTGATCGGACAGCCAACTATGGCTACACCTTC	CASSDRTANYGYTF
TRBV3-1/TRBV3-2	TRBD1	TRBJ1-2	.	TGTGCCAGCAACTATGGGACAGGGGTTGGTGGCTACACCTTC	CASNYGTGVGGYTF
TRBV2	.	TRBJ1-3	.	TGTGCCAGCAGTGAAGCGCGGGGCAGCTCTGGAAACACCATATATTTT	CASSEARGSSGNTIYF
TRBV7-9	.	TRBJ2-1	.	TGTGCCAGCAGCATCGGGGGTTTAGAGGATGAGCAGTTCTTC	CASSIGGLEDEQFF
TRBV5-1	.	TRBJ1-2	.	TGCGCCAGCAGCTTGATGTCAGAAGCTAACTATGGCTACACCTTC	CASSLMSEANYGYTF
TRBV19	TRBD1	TRBJ1-1	.	TGTGCCACTACTGGACAGGGGAGGACTGAAGCTTTCTTT	CATTGQGRTEAFF
TRBV5-3	.	TRBJ1-6	.	TGTGCCAGAAGCTCCTATCCTCCTAGGAATTCACCCCTCCACTTT	CARSSYPPRNSPLHF
TRBV7-2	TRBD2	TRBJ2-3	.	TGTGCCAGCAGCTGGACTAGCGGGGGGCAAGATACGCAGTATTTT	CASSWTSGGQDTQYF
TRBV18	.	TRBJ2-2	once	TGTGCCAGCTCACCACCCCAGATCACCGGGGAGCTGTTTTTT	CASSPPQITGELFF
TRBV2	TRBD1	TRBJ1-6	.	TGTGCCAGCAGTGCAAGGGGGCATTCACCCCTCCACTTT	CASSARGHSPLHF
TRBV7-9	TRBD1	TRBJ1-2	.	TGTGCCAGCAGCTTAGTCGGGACAGATGGCTATGGCTACACCTTC	CASSLVGTDGYGYTF
TRBV5-1	TRBD1	TRBJ1-6	.	TGCGCCAGCAGCTGGGACAGGGGGGATTCACCCCTCCACTTT	CASSWDRGDSPLHF
TRBV4-1	TRBD2	TRBJ2-2	once	TGCGCCAGCAGCCAGGGACTAGCGGGGGGGAACACCGGGGAGCTGTTTTTT	CASSQGLAGGNTGELFF
TRBV4-2	.	TRBJ1-1	.	TGTGCCAGCAGCGTAACAGAGAACACTGAAGCTTTCTTT	CASSVTENTEAFF
TRBV4-1	.	TRBJ1-1	.	TGCGCCAGCAGCCAAGAAACAGGGTACACTGAAGCTTTCTTT	CASSQETGYTEAFF
TRBV5-1	TRBD2	TRBJ2-1	.	TGCGCCAGCAGCTTGGTAGCTAGCGGTAATGAGCAGTTCTTC	CASSLVASGNEQFF
TRBV6-6	TRBD1	TRBJ1-1	.	TGTGCCAGCAGAAACAGGGGAACTAACACTGAAGCTTTCTTT	CASRNRGTNTEAFF
TRBV4-1	TRBD1	TRBJ1-6	.	TGCGCCAGCAGCCAAGATGGGACAGTAGCACTCCTCCACTTT	CASSQDGTVALLHF
TRBV7-9	.	TRBJ1-1	.	TGTGCCAGCACCATGCGGACTGAAGCTTTCTTT	CASTMRTEAFF
TRBV19	.	TRBJ1-5	.	TGTGCCAGTAGTATACTGAGCTTGGGACTCAATCAGCCCCAGCATTTT	CASSILSLGLNQPQHF
TRBV5-5	.	TRBJ1-3	.	TGTGCCAGCAGCTACACAGACACGGCTGGAAACACCATATATTTT	CASSYTDTAGNTIYF
TRBV12-3/TRBV12-4	TRBD1	TRBJ1-2	.	TGTGCCAGCAGCTTAAGGGGACAGGAATTCTACACCTTC	CASSLRGQEFYTF
TRBV5-4	.	TRBJ1-3	.	TGTGCCAGCAGCTTGGAAGGGGGAGGAAACACCATATATTTT	CASSLEGGGNTIYF
TRBV5-4	TRBD1	TRBJ2-7	.	TGTGCCAGCAGCGGTTGGGGACAGGGGGCTGGGGAGCAGTACTTC	CASSGWGQGAGEQYF
TRBV4-2	.	TRBJ2-2	.	TGTGCCAGCAGTCCGATGGTAGTCGGGGAGCTGTTTTTT	CASSPMVVGELFF
TRBV2	.	TRBJ1-2	.	TGTGCCAGCAGTGAAGACAGTCTCGTAACCTATGGCTACACCTTC	CASSEDSLVTYGYTF
TRBV7-6	.	TRBJ2-3	.	TGTGCCAGCAGCTTTCAGGGATTGGGCACAGATACGCAGTATTTT	CASSFQGLGTDTQYF
TRBV19	TRBD2	TRBJ2-7	.	TGTGCCACCCAGTTTCTAGCGGGGGGTACCTACGAGCAGTACTTC	CATQFLAGGTYEQYF
TRBV5-1	TRBD1	TRBJ1-4	.	TGCGCCAGCAGCTTGGCCGCGACAGGGGATGAAAAACTGTTTTTT	CASSLAATGDEKLFF
TRBV24-1	.	TRBJ2-2	.	TGTGCCACCCAGGGACTGAACACCGGGGAGCTGTTTTTT	CATQGLNTGELFF
TRBV4-1	TRBD1	TRBJ2-7	.	TGCGCCAGCAGCTTGAGCCCGGGACAGCAAGCCTACGAGCAGTACTTC	CASSLSPGQQAYEQYF
TRBV10-1	.	TRBJ2-7	once	TGCGCCAGCAGTCAGGCGGGGACAGTACCTTACGAGCAGTACTTC	CASSQAGTVPYEQYF
TRBV29-1	TRBD1	TRBJ2-7	.	TGCAGCGTAGGGGACAGGGGCCGGGCCTCCTACGAGCAGTACTTC	CSVGDRGRASYEQYF
TRBV10-3	TRBD1	TRBJ1-5	.	TGTGCCATCAGTGAGGGGGGGACAGATAGCAATCAGCCCCAGCATTTT	CAISEGGTDSNQPQHF
TRBV2	.	TRBJ1-2	.	TGTGCCAGCAGTGAAGCTGGGCGTGACTATGGCTACACCTTC	CASSEAGRDYGYTF
TRBV2	TRBD2	TRBJ2-3	.	TGTGCCAGCAGTCCGAGGACTAGCGACACAGATACGCAGTATTTT	CASSPRTSDTDTQYF
TRBV11-3	.	TRBJ2-2	.	TGTGCCAGCAGCTTAGTGATGACAGCAAACACCGGGGAGCTGTTTTTT	CASSLVMTANTGELFF
TRBV13	.	TRBJ2-4	.	TGTGCCAGCAGCTCCCGAACGAATACAGGGCCTGGAACCAAAAACATTCAGTACTTC	CASSSRTNTGPGTKNIQYF
TRBV7-6	TRBD2	TRBJ2-3	once	TGTGCCAGCAGCTTAGTTTTTAGCGGGGGCACAGATACGCAGTATTTT	CASSLVFSGGTDTQYF
TRBV6-5	TRBD2	TRBJ2-5	.	TGTGCCAGCAGTTACTCTAGCGGGGGCCTACAAGAGACCCAGTACTTC	CASSYSSGGLQETQYF
TRBV6-5	TRBD1	TRBJ2-5	.	TGTGCCAGCAGTCCTTTGGGACAGGGGGAGACCCAGTACTTC	CASSPLGQGETQYF
TRBV29-1	.	TRBJ1-1	.	TGCAGCGTGACCAACAGGGCTGTTGAAGCTTTCTTT	CSVTNRAVEAFF
TRBV10-3	.	TRBJ1-1	.	TGTGCCACACAGGGTTTGGAGAACACTGAAGCTTTCTTT	CATQGLENTEAFF
TRBV11-2	TRBD1	TRBJ1-1	.	TGTGCCAGCAGCTCCGGGACAGTGGTGAACACTGAAGCTTTCTTT	CASSSGTVVNTEAFF
TRBV29-1	.	TRBJ2-1	.	TGCAGCGTTGAAGTGTCTAACAGAAACAATGAGCAGTTCTTC	CSVEVSNRNNEQFF
TRBV11-2	TRBD1	TRBJ2-5	.	TGTGCCAGCAGCTTAGAAAGAGCGGCAGGGGGCAAGGAGACCCAGTACTTC	CASSLERAAGGKETQYF
TRBV4-1	.	TRBJ1-2	once	TGCGCCAGCAGCCAAGATTCGGCCCGGAGCAGGGTCACCTTC	CASSQDSARSRVTF